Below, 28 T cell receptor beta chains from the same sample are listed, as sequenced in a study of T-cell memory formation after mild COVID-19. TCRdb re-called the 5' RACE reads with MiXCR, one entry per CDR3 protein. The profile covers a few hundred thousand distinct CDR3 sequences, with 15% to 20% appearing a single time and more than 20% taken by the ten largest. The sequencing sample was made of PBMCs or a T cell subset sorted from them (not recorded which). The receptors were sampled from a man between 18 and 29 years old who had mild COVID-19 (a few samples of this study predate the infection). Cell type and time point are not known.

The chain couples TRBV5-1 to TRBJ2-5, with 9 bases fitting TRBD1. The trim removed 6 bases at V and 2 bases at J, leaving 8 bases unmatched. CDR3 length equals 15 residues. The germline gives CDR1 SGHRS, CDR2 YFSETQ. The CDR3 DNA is TGCGCCAGCAACGTACAGGGGGCCCTACAAGAGACCCAGTACTTC. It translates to CASNVQGALQETQYF.

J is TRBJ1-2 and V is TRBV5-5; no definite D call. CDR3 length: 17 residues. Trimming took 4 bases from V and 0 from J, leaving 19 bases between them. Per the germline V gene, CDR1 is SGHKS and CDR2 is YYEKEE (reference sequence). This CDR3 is CASSPTPGAPSNYGYTF. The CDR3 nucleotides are TGTGCCAGCAGCCCGACTCCCGGAGCCCCCTCTAACTATGGCTACACCTTC.

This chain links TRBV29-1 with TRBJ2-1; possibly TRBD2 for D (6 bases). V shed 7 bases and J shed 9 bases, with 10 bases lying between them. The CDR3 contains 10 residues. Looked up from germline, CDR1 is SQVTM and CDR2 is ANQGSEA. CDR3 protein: CSGREIEQFF. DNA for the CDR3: TGCAGCGGGAGGGAGATTGAGCAGTTCTTC.

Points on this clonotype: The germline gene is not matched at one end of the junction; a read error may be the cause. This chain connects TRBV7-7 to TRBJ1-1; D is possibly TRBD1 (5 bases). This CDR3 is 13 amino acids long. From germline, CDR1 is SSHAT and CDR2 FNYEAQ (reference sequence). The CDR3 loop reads CASSVKQGTEAFF. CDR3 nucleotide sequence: TGTGCTAGCAGCGTAAAGCAGGGAACTGAAGCTTTCTTT.

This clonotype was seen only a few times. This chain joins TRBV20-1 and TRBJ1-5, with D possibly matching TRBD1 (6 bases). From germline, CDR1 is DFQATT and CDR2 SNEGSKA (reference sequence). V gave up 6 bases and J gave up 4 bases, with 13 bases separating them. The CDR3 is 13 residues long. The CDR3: CSARTGLNQPQHF. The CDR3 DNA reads TGCAGTGCCAGAACAGGGTTGAATCAGCCCCAGCATTTT.

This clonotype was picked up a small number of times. Here the CDR3 DNA reads TGCAGTGCTAGCCCGGTAGGCCAAGAGACCCAGTACTTC. Its translation is CSASPVGQETQYF. The chain recombines TRBV20-1 with TRBJ2-5; D gene ambiguous. Trimming took off 3 bases at V and 1 base at J, with 9 bases between the two ends. The CDR3 covers 13 residues. Germline CDR1 is DFQATT and CDR2 is SNEGSKA (reference sequence).

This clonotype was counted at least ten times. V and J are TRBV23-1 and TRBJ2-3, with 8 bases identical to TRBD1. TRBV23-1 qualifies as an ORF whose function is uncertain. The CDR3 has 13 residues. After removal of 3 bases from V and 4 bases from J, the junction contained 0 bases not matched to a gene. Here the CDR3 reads CASSQDRADTQYF. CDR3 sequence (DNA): TGCGCCAGCAGTCAGGACAGGGCAGATACGCAGTATTTT.

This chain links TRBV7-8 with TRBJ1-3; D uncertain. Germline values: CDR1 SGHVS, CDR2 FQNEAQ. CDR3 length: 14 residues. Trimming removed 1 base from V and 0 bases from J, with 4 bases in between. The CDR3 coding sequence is TGTGCCAGCAGCTTAGTCTCCTCTGGAAACACCATATATTTT. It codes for CASSLVSSGNTIYF.

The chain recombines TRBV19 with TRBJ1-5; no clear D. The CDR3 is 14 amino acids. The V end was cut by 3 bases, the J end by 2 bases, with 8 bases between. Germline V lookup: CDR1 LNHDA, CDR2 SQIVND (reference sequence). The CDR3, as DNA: TGTGCCAGTAGTATGGGGAACCGCAATCAGCCCCAGCATTTT. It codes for CASSMGNRNQPQHF.

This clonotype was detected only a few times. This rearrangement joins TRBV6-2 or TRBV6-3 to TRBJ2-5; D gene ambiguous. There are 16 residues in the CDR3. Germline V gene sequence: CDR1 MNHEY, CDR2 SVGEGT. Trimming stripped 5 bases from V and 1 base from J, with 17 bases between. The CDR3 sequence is CASSPRMAGIQETQYF. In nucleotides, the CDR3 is TGTGCCAGCAGTCCCCGGATGGCCGGCATCCAAGAGACCCAGTACTTC.

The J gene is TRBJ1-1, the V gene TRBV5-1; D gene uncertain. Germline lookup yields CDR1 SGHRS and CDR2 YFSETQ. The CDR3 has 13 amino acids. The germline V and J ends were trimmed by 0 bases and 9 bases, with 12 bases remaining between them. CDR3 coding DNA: TGCGCCAGCAGCTTGGTTGGGGAAGAAAAAGCTTTCTTT. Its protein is CASSLVGEEKAFF.

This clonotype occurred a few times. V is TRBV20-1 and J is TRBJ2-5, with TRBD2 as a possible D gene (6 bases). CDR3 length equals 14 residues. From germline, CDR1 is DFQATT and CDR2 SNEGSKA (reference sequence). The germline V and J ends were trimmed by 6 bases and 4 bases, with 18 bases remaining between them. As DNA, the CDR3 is TGCAGTGCAGTCTCCGGGGAGGTGGGAGAGACCCAGTACTTC. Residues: CSAVSGEVGETQYF.

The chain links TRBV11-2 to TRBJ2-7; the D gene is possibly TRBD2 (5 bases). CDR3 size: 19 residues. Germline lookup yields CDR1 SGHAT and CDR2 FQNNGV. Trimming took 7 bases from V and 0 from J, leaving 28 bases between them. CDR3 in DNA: TGTGCCAGCAATGCCCCGGAGGTCCCTCTTGACTCGCCCTCCTACGAGCAGTACTTC. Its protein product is CASNAPEVPLDSPSYEQYF.

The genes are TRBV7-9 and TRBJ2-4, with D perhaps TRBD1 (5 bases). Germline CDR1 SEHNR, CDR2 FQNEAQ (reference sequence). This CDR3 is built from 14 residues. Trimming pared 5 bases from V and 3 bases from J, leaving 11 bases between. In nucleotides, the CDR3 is TGTGCCAGCAGCGTTGACAGAGTCAAAAACATTCAGTACTTC. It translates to CASSVDRVKNIQYF.

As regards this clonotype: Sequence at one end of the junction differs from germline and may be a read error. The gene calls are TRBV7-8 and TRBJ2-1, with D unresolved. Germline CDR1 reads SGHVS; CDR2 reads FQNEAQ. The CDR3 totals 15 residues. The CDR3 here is CASTLGPGLGNEQFF. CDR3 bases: TGTGCCAGCACCTTAGGACCGGGTTTGGGCAATGAGCAGTTCTTC.

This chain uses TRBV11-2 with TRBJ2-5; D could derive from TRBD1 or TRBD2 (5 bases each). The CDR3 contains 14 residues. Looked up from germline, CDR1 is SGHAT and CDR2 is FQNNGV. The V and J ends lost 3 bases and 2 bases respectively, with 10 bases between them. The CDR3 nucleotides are TGTGCCAGCAGCTTGAACGGGGCTCAAGAGACCCAGTACTTC. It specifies CASSLNGAQETQYF.

The CDR3 coding sequence is TGTGCCACCAGCAGGGCGCGGACTGCGGACTACGAGCAGTACTTC. Amino acid sequence: CATSRARTADYEQYF. V usage is TRBV15 and J usage is TRBJ2-7; possibly TRBD2 for D (5 bases). The V and J ends lost 3 bases and 3 bases respectively, with 15 bases between them. The CDR3 loop spans 15 amino acids. Germline loops: CDR1 LNHNV, CDR2 YYDKDF (reference sequence).

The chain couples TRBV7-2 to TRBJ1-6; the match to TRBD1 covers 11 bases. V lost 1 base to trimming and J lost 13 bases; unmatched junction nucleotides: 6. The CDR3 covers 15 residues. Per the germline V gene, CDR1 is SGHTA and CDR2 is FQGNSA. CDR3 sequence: CASSLVGTGGIPLHF. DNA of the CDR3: TGTGCCAGCAGCTTAGTGGGGACAGGGGGAATCCCCCTCCACTTT. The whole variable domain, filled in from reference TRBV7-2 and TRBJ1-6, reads GAGVSQSPSNKVTEKGKDVELRCDPISGHTALYWYRQSLGQGLEFLIYFQGNSAPDKSGLPSDRFSAERTGGSVSTLTIQRTQQEDSAVYLCASSLVGTGGIPLHFGNGTRLTVT.

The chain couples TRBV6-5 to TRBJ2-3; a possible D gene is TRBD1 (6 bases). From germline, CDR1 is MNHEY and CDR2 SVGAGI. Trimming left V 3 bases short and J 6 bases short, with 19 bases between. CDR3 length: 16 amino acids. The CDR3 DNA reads TGTGCCAGCAGTTATGAATTGGGGGCCTCGGGGGATACGCAGTATTTT. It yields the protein CASSYELGASGDTQYF.

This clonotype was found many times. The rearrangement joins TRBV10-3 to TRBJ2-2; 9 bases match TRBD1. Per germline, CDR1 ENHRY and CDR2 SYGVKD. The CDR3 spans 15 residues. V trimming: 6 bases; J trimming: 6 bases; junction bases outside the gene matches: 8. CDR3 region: CAIRERQGVAGELFF. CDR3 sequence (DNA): TGTGCCATCAGGGAAAGACAGGGGGTGGCCGGGGAGCTGTTTTTT.

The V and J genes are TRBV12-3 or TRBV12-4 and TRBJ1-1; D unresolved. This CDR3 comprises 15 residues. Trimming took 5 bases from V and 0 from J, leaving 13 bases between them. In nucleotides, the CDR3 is TGTGCCAGCAGTCCCCGACTGACCATGAACACTGAAGCTTTCTTT. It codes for CASSPRLTMNTEAFF.

In DNA form, the CDR3 reads TGTGCCAGCAGTTACGAAGGTAGCGGGGGCTCCACAGATACGCAGTATTTT. Protein product: CASSYEGSGGSTDTQYF. V gene TRBV6-2 or TRBV6-3 combines with J gene TRBJ2-3, with 9 positions matching TRBD2. The CDR3 covers 17 residues. Unmatched junction bases numbered 8, after V lost 2 bases and J lost 2 bases. Per the germline V gene, CDR1 is MNHEY and CDR2 is SVGEGT.

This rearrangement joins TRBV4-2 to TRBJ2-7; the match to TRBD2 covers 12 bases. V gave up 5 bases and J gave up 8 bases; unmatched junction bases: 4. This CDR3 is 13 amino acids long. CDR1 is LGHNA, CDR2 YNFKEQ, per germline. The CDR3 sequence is CASSSTSGGQQYF. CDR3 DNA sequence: TGTGCCAGCAGCTCGACTAGCGGGGGTCAGCAGTACTTC.

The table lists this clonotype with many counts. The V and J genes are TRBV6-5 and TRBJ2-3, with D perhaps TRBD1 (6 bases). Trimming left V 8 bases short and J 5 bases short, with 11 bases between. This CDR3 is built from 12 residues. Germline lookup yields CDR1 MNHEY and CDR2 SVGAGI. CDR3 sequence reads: CASSGQLDTQYF. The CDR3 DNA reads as TGTGCCAGCTCCGGACAGCTAGATACGCAGTATTTT.

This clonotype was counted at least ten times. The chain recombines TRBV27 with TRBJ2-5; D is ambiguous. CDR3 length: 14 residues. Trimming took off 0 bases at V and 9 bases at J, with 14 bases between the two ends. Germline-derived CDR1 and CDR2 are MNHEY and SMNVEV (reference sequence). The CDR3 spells CASSLSSAAWAQYF. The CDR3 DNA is TGTGCCAGCAGTTTATCGTCTGCCGCATGGGCCCAGTACTTC.

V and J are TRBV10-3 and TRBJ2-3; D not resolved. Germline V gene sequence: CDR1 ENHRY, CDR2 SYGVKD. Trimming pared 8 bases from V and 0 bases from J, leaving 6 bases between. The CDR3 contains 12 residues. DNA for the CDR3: TGTGCCATCGGCACTAGCACAGATACGCAGTATTTT. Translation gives CAIGTSTDTQYF.

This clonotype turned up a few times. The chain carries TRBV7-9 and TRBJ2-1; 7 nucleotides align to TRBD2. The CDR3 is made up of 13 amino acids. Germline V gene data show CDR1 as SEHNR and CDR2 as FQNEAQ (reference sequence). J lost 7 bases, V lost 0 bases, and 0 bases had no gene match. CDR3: CASSLAAGNEQFF. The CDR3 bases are TGTGCCAGCAGCTTAGCAGCGGGGAATGAGCAGTTCTTC.

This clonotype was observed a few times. CDR3 region: CASSPYLNTDTQYF. The DNA of the CDR3 is TGTGCCAGCAGCCCCTATCTGAACACAGATACGCAGTATTTT. V usage is TRBV7-9 and J usage is TRBJ2-3; the D is unclear. CDR3 size: 14 residues. Trimming removed 5 bases at V and 2 bases at J, with 11 bases between. In germline, CDR1 is SEHNR, CDR2 FQNEAQ (reference sequence).